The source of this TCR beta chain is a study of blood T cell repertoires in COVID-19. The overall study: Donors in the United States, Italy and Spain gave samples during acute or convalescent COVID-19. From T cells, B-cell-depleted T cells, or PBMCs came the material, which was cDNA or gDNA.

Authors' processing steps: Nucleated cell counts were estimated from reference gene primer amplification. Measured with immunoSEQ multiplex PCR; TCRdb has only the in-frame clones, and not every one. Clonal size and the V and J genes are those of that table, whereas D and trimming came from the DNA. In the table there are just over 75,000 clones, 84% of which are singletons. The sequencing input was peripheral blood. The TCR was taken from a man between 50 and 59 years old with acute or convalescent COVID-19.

The CDR3 region is CAWCPRDRANEKLFF. CDR3 nucleotides: TGTGCCTGGTGCCCAAGGGACAGGGCTAATGAAAAACTGTTTTTT. V usage is TRBV30 and J usage is TRBJ1-4; 9 bases match TRBD1. V lost 5 bases, J lost 3 bases, and 7 bases stayed unmatched. Germline values: CDR1 GTSNPN, CDR2 SVGIG (reference sequence). This CDR3 comprises 15 residues.